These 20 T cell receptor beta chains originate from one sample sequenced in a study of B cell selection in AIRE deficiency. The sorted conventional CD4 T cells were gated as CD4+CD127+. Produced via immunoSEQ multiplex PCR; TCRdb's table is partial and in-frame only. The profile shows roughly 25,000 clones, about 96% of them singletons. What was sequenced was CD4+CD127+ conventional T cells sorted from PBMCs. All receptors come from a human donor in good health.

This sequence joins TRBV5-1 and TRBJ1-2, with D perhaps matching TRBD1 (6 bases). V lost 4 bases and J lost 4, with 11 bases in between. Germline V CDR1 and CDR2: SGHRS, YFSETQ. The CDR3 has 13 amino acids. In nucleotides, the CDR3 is TGCGCCAGCAGCAAGGACAGTCCCTATGGCTACACCTTC. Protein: CASSKDSPYGYTF. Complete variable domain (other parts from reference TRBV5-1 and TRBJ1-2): KAGVTQTPRYLIKTRGQQVTLSCSPISGHRSVSWYQQTPGQGLQFLFEYFSETQRNKGNFPGRFSGRQFSNSRSEMNVSTLELGDSALYLCASSKDSPYGYTFGSGTRLTVV.

In DNA, the CDR3 is TGTGCCAGCAGTTTAGGGCGGGCCGCTAACTATGGCTACACCTTC. This sequence encodes CASSLGRAANYGYTF. V and J are TRBV28 and TRBJ1-2, with unresolved D. This CDR3 has 15 amino acids. V was pared by 2 bases and J by 0 bases, with 10 bases between. Germline V lookup: CDR1 MDHEN, CDR2 SYDVKM.

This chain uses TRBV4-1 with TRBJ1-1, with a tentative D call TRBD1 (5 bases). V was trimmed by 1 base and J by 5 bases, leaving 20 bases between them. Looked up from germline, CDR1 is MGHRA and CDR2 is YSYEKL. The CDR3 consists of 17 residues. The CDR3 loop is CASSQALRGRGNTEAFF. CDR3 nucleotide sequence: TGCGCCAGCAGCCAAGCCCTCCGGGGAAGGGGAAATACTGAAGCTTTCTTT.

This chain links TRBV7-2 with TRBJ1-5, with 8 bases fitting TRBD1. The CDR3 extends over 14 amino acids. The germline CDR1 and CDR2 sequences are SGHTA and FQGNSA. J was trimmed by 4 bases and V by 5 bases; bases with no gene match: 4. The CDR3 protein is CASSLRQGNQPQHF. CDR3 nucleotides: TGTGCCAGCAGCCTACGACAGGGGAATCAGCCCCAGCATTTT.

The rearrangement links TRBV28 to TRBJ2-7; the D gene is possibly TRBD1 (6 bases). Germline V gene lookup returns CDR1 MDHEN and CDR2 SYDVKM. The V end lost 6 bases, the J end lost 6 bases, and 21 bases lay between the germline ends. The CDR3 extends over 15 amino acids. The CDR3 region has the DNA TGTGCCAGCAGCCCCCCCGGCGACAGGCAAGGCGAGCAGTACTTC. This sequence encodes CASSPPGDRQGEQYF.

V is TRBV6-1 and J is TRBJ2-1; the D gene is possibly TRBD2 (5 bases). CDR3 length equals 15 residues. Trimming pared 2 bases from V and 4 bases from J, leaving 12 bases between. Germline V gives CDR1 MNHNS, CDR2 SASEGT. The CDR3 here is CASSEKRLPYNEQFF. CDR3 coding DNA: TGTGCCAGCAGTGAAAAGAGACTACCTTACAATGAGCAGTTCTTC.

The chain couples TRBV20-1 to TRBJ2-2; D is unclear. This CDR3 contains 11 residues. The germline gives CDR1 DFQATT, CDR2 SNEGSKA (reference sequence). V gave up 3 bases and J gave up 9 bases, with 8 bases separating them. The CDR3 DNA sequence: TGCAGTGCTAGCGGAGATAGGGAGCTGTTTTTT. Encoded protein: CSASGDRELFF.

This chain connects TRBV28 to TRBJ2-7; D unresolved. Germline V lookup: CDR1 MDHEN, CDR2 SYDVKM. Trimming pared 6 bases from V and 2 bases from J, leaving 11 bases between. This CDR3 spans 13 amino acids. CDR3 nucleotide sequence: TGTGCCAGCAGCACCTACAAGACCTACGAGCAGTACTTC. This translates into CASSTYKTYEQYF. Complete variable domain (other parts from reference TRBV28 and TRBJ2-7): DVKVTQSSRYLVKRTGEKVFLECVQDMDHENMFWYRQDPGLGLRLIYFSYDVKMKEKGDIPEGYSVSREKKERFSLILESASTNQTSMYLCASSTYKTYEQYFGPGTRLTVT.

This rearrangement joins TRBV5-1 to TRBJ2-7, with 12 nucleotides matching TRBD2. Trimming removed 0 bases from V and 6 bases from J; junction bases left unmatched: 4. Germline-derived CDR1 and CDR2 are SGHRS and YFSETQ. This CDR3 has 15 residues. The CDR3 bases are TGCGCCAGCAGCTTGGGACTAGCGGGAGTTCCCGAGCAGTACTTC. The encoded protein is CASSLGLAGVPEQYF.

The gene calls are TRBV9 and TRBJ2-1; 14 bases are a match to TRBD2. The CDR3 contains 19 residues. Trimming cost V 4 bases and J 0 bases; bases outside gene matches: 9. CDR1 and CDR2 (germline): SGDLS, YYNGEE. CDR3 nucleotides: TGTGCCAGCAGCCCCCGGACTAGCGGGAGGTCGAGCTCCTACAATGAGCAGTTCTTC. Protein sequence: CASSPRTSGRSSSYNEQFF.

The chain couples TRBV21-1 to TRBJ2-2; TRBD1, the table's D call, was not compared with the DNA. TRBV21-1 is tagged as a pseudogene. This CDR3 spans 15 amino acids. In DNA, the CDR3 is TGTGCCAACCGGGACACCGACCCGAACACCGGGGAGCTGTTTTTT. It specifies CANRDTDPNTGELFF.

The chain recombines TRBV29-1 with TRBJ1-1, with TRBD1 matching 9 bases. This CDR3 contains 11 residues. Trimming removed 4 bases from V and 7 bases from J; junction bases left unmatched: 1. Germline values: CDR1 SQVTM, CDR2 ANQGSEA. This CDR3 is CSVGGQGEAFF. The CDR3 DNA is TGCAGCGTTGGGGGACAGGGTGAAGCTTTCTTT. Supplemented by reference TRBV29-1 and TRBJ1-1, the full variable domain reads SAVISQKPSRDICQRGTSLTIQCQVDSQVTMMFWYRQQPGQSLTLIATANQGSEATYESGFVIDKFPISRPNLTFSTLTVSNMSPEDSSIYLCSVGGQGEAFFGQGTRLTVV.

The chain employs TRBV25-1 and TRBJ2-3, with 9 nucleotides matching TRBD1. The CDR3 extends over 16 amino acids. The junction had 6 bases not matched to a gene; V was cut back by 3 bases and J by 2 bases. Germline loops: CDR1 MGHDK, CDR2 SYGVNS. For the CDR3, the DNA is TGTGCCAGCAGTGATCCTCGACAGGGGGACACAGATACGCAGTATTTT. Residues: CASSDPRQGDTDTQYF. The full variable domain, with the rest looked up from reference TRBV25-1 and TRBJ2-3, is EADIYQTPRYLVIGTGKKITLECSQTMGHDKMYWYQQDPGMELHLIHYSYGVNSTEKGDLSSESTVSRIRTEHFPLTLESARPSHTSQYLCASSDPRQGDTDTQYFGPGTRLTVL.

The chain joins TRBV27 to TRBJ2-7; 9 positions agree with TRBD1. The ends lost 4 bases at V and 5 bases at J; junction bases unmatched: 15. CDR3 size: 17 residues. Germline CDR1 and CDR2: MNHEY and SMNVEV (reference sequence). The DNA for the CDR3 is TGTGCCAGCAGTTCAACCCCCGCGTGGGACAGGGACCACGAGCAGTACTTC. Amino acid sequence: CASSSTPAWDRDHEQYF.

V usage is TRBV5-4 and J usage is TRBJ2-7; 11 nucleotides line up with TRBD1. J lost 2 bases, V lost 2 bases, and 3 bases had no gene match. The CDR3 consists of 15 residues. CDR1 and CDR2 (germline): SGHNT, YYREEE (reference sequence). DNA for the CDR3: TGTGCCAGCAGCTTTCCGGGACAGGGGGCCTACGAGCAGTACTTC. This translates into CASSFPGQGAYEQYF. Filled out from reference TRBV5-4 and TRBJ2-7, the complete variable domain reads ETGVTQSPTHLIKTRGQQVTLRCSSQSGHNTVSWYQQALGQGPQFIFQYYREEENGRGNFPPRFSGLQFPNYSSELNVNALELDDSALYLCASSFPGQGAYEQYFGPGTRLTVT.

The CDR3 here is CASSTVREWDTGELFF. CDR3 DNA: TGTGCCAGCAGCACAGTGCGGGAGTGGGACACCGGGGAGCTGTTTTTT. The chain uses TRBV21-1 and TRBJ2-2; the D call in the table, TRBD2, was not verified against the DNA. TRBV21-1 is termed a pseudogene. This CDR3 comprises 16 residues.

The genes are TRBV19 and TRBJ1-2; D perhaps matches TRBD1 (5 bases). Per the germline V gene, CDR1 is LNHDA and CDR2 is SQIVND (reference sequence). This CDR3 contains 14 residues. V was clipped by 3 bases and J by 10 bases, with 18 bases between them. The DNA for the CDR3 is TGTGCCAGTAGTATTGGCCGGGAGGCAGGGTCCTACACCTTC. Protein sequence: CASSIGREAGSYTF.

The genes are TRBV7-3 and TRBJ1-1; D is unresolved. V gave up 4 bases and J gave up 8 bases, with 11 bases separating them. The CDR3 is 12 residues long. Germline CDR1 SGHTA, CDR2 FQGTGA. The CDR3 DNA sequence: TGTGCCAGCAGCTGGGGAGGATCAGAAGCTTTCTTT. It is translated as CASSWGGSEAFF. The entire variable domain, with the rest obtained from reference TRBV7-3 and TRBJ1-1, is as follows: GAGVSQTPSNKVTEKGKYVELRCDPISGHTALYWYRQSLGQGPEFLIYFQGTGAADDSGLPNDRFFAVRPEGSVSTLKIQRTERGDSAVYLCASSWGGSEAFFGQGTRLTVV.

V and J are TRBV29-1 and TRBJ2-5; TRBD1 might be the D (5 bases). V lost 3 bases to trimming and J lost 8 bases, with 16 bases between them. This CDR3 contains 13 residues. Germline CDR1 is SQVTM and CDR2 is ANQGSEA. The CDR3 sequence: CSVDRGPRGTQYF. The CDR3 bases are TGCAGCGTTGATAGAGGACCTAGGGGAACCCAGTACTTC.

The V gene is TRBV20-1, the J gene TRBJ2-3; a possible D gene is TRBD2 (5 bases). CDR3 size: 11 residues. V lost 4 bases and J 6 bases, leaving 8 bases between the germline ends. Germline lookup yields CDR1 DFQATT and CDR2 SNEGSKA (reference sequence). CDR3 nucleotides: TGCAGTGCTACCGCTAGCGATACGCAGTATTTT. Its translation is CSATASDTQYF.